The 30 T cell receptor beta chains in this list originate from one sample, sequenced in a study of cytomegalovirus exposure and HLA in healthy donors. The PCR used 60 Vbeta and 13 Jbeta primers. TCRdb keeps only in-frame clones here, not all; method: immunoSEQ multiplex PCR. Of roughly 58,000 clones in the sample, 80% were seen once. Sequences were obtained from PBMCs. These receptor sequences come from a woman aged 40 to 55 in good health and CMV-seronegative.

The chain carries TRBV14 and TRBJ2-1; TRBD2 agrees at 14 bases. CDR1 is SGHDN and CDR2 is FVKESK in the germline V gene. The ends lost 4 bases at V and 0 bases at J; junction bases unmatched: 2. This CDR3 has 17 residues. CDR3 nucleotides: TGTGCCAGCAGCCTAGGGACTAGCGGGAGCTCCTACAATGAGCAGTTCTTC. Translated: CASSLGTSGSSYNEQFF.

The V and J genes are TRBV10-2 and TRBJ2-3, with D unclear. The CDR3 is 15 residues long. From germline, CDR1 is WSHSY and CDR2 SAAADI. V lost 7 bases, J lost 1 base, and 15 bases lay in between. CDR3 coding DNA: TGCGCCAGCAAGCAGCGCGCCTTAGGCACAGATACGCAGTATTTT. Translation: CASKQRALGTDTQYF.

The chain has TRBV4-1 and TRBJ2-7; TRBD2 aligns across 7 bases. From germline, CDR1 is MGHRA and CDR2 YSYEKL. The J segment lost 1 base and the V segment lost 0 bases, leaving 3 bases of the junction unmatched. The CDR3 spans 15 residues. The CDR3 sequence: CASSQDGGGSYEQYF. CDR3 coding DNA: TGCGCCAGCAGCCAAGATGGGGGAGGGTCCTACGAGCAGTACTTC.

This sequence joins TRBV19 and TRBJ2-7; tentatively, D is TRBD1 (5 bases). The CDR3 is made up of 16 amino acids. The V gene's germline CDR1 is LNHDA and CDR2 SQIVND (reference sequence). The V end lost 7 bases, the J end lost 2 bases, and 21 bases lay between the germline ends. CDR3 region: CASTPPDDRKPYEQYF. The CDR3 nucleotides are TGTGCCAGTACCCCCCCCGATGACAGAAAGCCCTACGAGCAGTACTTC.

The rearrangement links TRBV2 to TRBJ1-6, with D possibly TRBD1 on 6 matching bases. Germline CDR1 SNHLY, CDR2 FYNNEI. The CDR3 has 15 amino acids. Trimming removed 7 bases from V and 10 bases from J, with 20 bases in between. Here the CDR3 DNA reads TGTGCCAGCACTCCCCCCAGGGCCCAGGGGTCACCCCTCCACTTT. Translated, it gives CASTPPRAQGSPLHF.

The chain couples TRBV6-1 to TRBJ2-5, with D maybe TRBD1 (6 bases). Germline CDR1 MNHNS, CDR2 SASEGT. Between the trimmed V and J ends, which lost 2 bases and 1 base, there was a span of 14 bases. The CDR3 extends over 16 amino acids. The CDR3 DNA is TGTGCCAGCAGTGAACCGACAGGTTACGCCCAAGAGACCCAGTACTTC. Encoded protein: CASSEPTGYAQETQYF.

V and J are TRBV5-1 and TRBJ2-1, with D maybe TRBD2 (6 bases). Trimming removed 2 bases at V and 5 bases at J, with 14 bases between. The CDR3 consists of 15 residues. The germline V gene encodes CDR1 SGHRS and CDR2 YFSETQ. CDR3 sequence reads: CASSFFGGNNNEQFF. The DNA for the CDR3 is TGCGCCAGCAGCTTCTTCGGAGGGAATAACAATGAGCAGTTCTTC.

This chain connects TRBV28 to TRBJ1-4; a possible D gene is TRBD1 (5 bases). Germline-derived CDR1 and CDR2 are MDHEN and SYDVKM. This CDR3 has 15 amino acids. V lost 6 bases to trimming and J lost 0 bases, with 11 bases between them. CDR3 in amino acids: CASSPGGTTNEKLFF. The CDR3 DNA reads as TGTGCCAGCAGCCCGGGGGGAACAACTAATGAAAAACTGTTTTTT.

This clone was counted only a few times. This rearrangement joins TRBV28 to TRBJ2-1, with 9 bases lining up with TRBD1. The germline V gene has CDR1 MDHEN and CDR2 SYDVKM. J was trimmed by 3 bases and V by 5 bases; bases with no gene match: 5. CDR3 size: 15 residues. CDR3 nucleotides: TGTGCCAGCAGTCTAGGACAGGGGTTCTACAATGAGCAGTTCTTC. It encodes CASSLGQGFYNEQFF.

The rearrangement uses TRBV19 and TRBJ2-7, with D tentatively TRBD2 (5 bases). Germline V gives CDR1 LNHDA, CDR2 SQIVND (reference sequence). Trimming stripped 1 base from V and 4 bases from J, with 14 bases between. CDR3 length: 15 amino acids. CDR3 bases: TGTGCCAGTAGTATAGGACTCAATTCGGGGTACGAGCAGTACTTC. Translation gives CASSIGLNSGYEQYF.

The V and J genes are TRBV15 and TRBJ2-3, with TRBD2 identical over 13 bases. Germline V gene lookup returns CDR1 LNHNV and CDR2 YYDKDF (reference sequence). With V trimmed by 1 base and J by 5 bases, 6 bases remained unmatched. The CDR3 totals 17 residues. CDR3 residues: CATSRGTSGRAGDTQYF. CDR3 nucleotides: TGTGCCACCAGCAGAGGTACTAGCGGGAGGGCCGGAGATACGCAGTATTTT.

The rearrangement uses TRBV28 and TRBJ2-1; TRBD2 aligns across 7 bases. The V gene end was trimmed by 6 bases and the J gene end by 0 bases; junction bases not matched to a gene: 8. Per germline, CDR1 MDHEN and CDR2 SYDVKM. This CDR3 is 16 amino acids long. In nucleotides, the CDR3 is TGTGCCAGCAGATTCGGACTAGACCGCTCCTACAATGAGCAGTTCTTC. This encodes CASRFGLDRSYNEQFF.

The chain is built from TRBV28 and TRBJ2-5; the D gene is possibly TRBD2 (6 bases). This CDR3 is built from 13 residues. Germline lookup yields CDR1 MDHEN and CDR2 SYDVKM. V was clipped by 2 bases and J by 3 bases, with 7 bases between them. CDR3 nucleotides: TGTGCCAGCAGTTTAGGAGGGGAAGAGACCCAGTACTTC. Amino acids: CASSLGGEETQYF.

This chain uses TRBV6-1 with TRBJ1-2; possible D gene TRBD1, 6 bases. CDR1 MNHNS and CDR2 SASEGT come from the germline V gene. This CDR3 has 17 residues. V lost 3 bases and J lost 4, with 21 bases in between. The CDR3 DNA follows: TGTGCCAGCAGTGACAAAATGGGGGCGGGTTGGGCCTATGGCTACACCTTC. Amino acid sequence: CASSDKMGAGWAYGYTF.

In nucleotides, the CDR3 is TGTGCCAGCAGGCCGGGAGACAATGAGCAGTTCTTC. It is translated as CASRPGDNEQFF. This rearrangement joins TRBV28 to TRBJ2-1, with D perhaps matching TRBD2 (6 bases). Germline V gives CDR1 MDHEN, CDR2 SYDVKM. Trimming removed 6 bases from V and 5 bases from J, with 8 bases in between. The CDR3 runs to 12 residues.

The genes are TRBV7-2 and TRBJ2-1; the match to TRBD2 covers 7 bases. Germline values: CDR1 SGHTA, CDR2 FQGNSA. The CDR3 loop spans 15 amino acids. Germline trimming cut 6 bases from V and 8 bases from J; bases unmatched to any gene: 13. CDR3 loop: CASSLVGGSYYEQFF. CDR3 nucleotides: TGTGCCAGCAGTTTGGTGGGCGGGAGCTATTATGAGCAGTTCTTC.

V is TRBV28 and J is TRBJ2-7; 9 bases fit TRBD2. V shed 2 bases, J shed 12 bases, and the junction held 5 bases outside the gene matches. The germline V gene has CDR1 MDHEN and CDR2 SYDVKM. This CDR3 has 12 residues. CDR3 sequence reads: CASSLVAGALYF. CDR3 DNA: TGTGCCAGCAGTTTAGTAGCGGGAGCGCTGTACTTC.

The CDR3: CASSTNRDTEAFF. The DNA for the CDR3 is TGTGCCAGTAGTACGAACAGGGACACTGAAGCTTTCTTT. The V and J genes are TRBV19 and TRBJ1-1, with D perhaps TRBD1 (6 bases). The CDR3 sequence is 13 residues long. Trimming cost V 4 bases and J 3 bases, with 9 bases left between them. Germline V gene sequence: CDR1 LNHDA, CDR2 SQIVND (reference sequence).

The chain joins TRBV18 to TRBJ1-4, with D tentatively TRBD1 (5 bases). This CDR3 is 13 amino acids long. With 3 bases removed from V and 7 bases from J, the gap between germline ends came to 9 bases. Germline V lookup: CDR1 KGHSH, CDR2 LQKENI. The CDR3 sequence is CASSPTRAEKLFF. The DNA for the CDR3 is TGTGCCAGCTCACCTACCAGGGCTGAAAAACTGTTTTTT.

The rearrangement links TRBV7-9 to TRBJ1-4, with TRBD1 as a possible D gene (6 bases). Germline loops: CDR1 SEHNR, CDR2 FQNEAQ (reference sequence). The CDR3 is 17 amino acids. Trimming left V 2 bases short and J 1 base short, with 14 bases between. CDR3 DNA sequence: TGTGCCAGCAGCTTATCGGTCACAGGGTTAACTAATGAAAAACTGTTTTTT. Translated, it gives CASSLSVTGLTNEKLFF.

The chain recombines TRBV2 with TRBJ2-5; 13 positions agree with TRBD2. The ends lost 5 bases at V and 5 bases at J; junction bases unmatched: 5. The CDR3 extends over 15 amino acids. In germline, CDR1 is SNHLY, CDR2 FYNNEI. The CDR3 coding sequence is TGTGCCAGCAGTCGGACTAGCGGGAGTCGGGAGACCCAGTACTTC. The encoded protein is CASSRTSGSRETQYF.

V is TRBV4-1 and J is TRBJ1-4; D may be TRBD1 (6 bases). This CDR3 comprises 16 residues. Germline values: CDR1 MGHRA, CDR2 YSYEKL. Trimming removed 4 bases at V and 7 bases at J, with 19 bases between. The CDR3 sequence: CASSPRQASFGEKLFF. In nucleotides, the CDR3 is TGCGCCAGCAGCCCTCGACAGGCCTCGTTTGGTGAAAAACTGTTTTTT.

The genes are TRBV27 and TRBJ2-5; D is possibly TRBD2 (6 bases). Germline CDR1 reads MNHEY; CDR2 reads SMNVEV (reference sequence). CDR3 length: 15 residues. Trimming took off 3 bases at V and 4 bases at J, with 15 bases between the two ends. The CDR3 here is CASSFRGAGRETQYF. The CDR3 DNA follows: TGTGCCAGCAGTTTTCGAGGGGCGGGGAGAGAGACCCAGTACTTC.

The gene calls are TRBV29-1 and TRBJ2-7; 11 nucleotides line up with TRBD2. The CDR3 is made up of 14 amino acids. The trim removed 7 bases at V and 5 bases at J, leaving 10 bases unmatched. Germline V CDR1 and CDR2: SQVTM, ANQGSEA. The CDR3 sequence: CSGLLAGEPNEQYF. CDR3 DNA sequence: TGCAGCGGCTTACTAGCGGGAGAACCGAACGAGCAGTACTTC.

This clone was found a few times. This chain links TRBV4-1 with TRBJ2-7; 12 positions match TRBD2. The CDR3 is 15 amino acids. CDR1 and CDR2 (germline): MGHRA, YSYEKL. V was clipped by 1 base and J by 5 bases; unmatched bases: 3. CDR3 nucleotide sequence: TGCGCCAGCAGCCAAGGACTAGCGGGAGACAACGAGCAGTACTTC. Protein product: CASSQGLAGDNEQYF.

The chain employs TRBV10-3 and TRBJ2-1; 11 bases are a match to TRBD2. Trimming cost V 2 bases and J 1 base; bases outside gene matches: 7. The CDR3 loop spans 18 amino acids. Germline CDR1 is ENHRY and CDR2 is SYGVKD. CDR3 sequence: CAISEILAGGRSYNEQFF. The CDR3 coding sequence is TGTGCCATCAGTGAGATATTAGCGGGAGGGAGGTCCTACAATGAGCAGTTCTTC.

The chain links TRBV21-1 to TRBJ2-7; the table assigns TRBD2, which was not confirmed against the DNA. TRBV21-1 is termed a pseudogene. The CDR3 runs to 18 residues. CDR3: CASSKGASGTSGRYEQYF. DNA for the CDR3: TGTGCCAGCAGCAAAGGGGCGTCCGGGACTAGCGGGAGGTACGAGCAGTACTTC.

The rearrangement joins TRBV28 to TRBJ2-7; 8 bases fit TRBD2. The CDR3 extends over 21 amino acids. J lost 7 bases, V lost 4 bases, and 30 bases had no gene match. Germline V gene sequence: CDR1 MDHEN, CDR2 SYDVKM. The CDR3 DNA is TGTGCCAGCAGTTGGCCGGCCCGGGGGGGGAATGGGGCGGGATCGTTCGGGGAGCAGTACTTC. Translating it yields CASSWPARGGNGAGSFGEQYF. Looking up the rest from reference TRBV28 and TRBJ2-7 gives the full variable domain: DVKVTQSSRYLVKRTGEKVFLECVQDMDHENMFWYRQDPGLGLRLIYFSYDVKMKEKGDIPEGYSVSREKKERFSLILESASTNQTSMYLCASSWPARGGNGAGSFGEQYFGPGTRLTVT.

The chain combines TRBV7-8 with TRBJ2-2; D possibly corresponds to TRBD1 (8 bases). CDR1 and CDR2 (germline): SGHVS, FQNEAQ. The CDR3 extends over 17 amino acids. Trimming cost V 7 bases and J 2 bases, with 20 bases left between them. This chain's CDR3 is CASTRRGDRLNTGELFF. The CDR3 coding sequence is TGTGCCAGCACCCGCCGGGGGGACAGGCTTAACACCGGGGAGCTGTTTTTT.

J is TRBJ2-2 and V is TRBV7-9; the match to TRBD1 covers 10 bases. The CDR3 loop spans 18 amino acids. V trimming: 4 bases; J trimming: 3 bases; junction bases outside the gene matches: 11. CDR1 and CDR2 (germline): SEHNR, FQNEAQ (reference sequence). The CDR3 sequence: CASSSPRGTGEDTGELFF. In DNA form, the CDR3 reads TGTGCCAGCAGCTCCCCACGGGGGACAGGGGAGGACACCGGGGAGCTGTTTTTT.